Listed below are T cell receptor beta chains from one sample, sequenced in a study of fetal regulatory T cell absence and autoimmunity. Sequenced by immunoSEQ multiplex PCR; TCRdb stores in-frame clones only, minus some. In the table there are 95,000 to 100,000 clones, roughly 78% of which are singletons. The sample was pancreas tissue. These receptors were taken from a male donor with IPEX syndrome. Each CDR3 is given with its conserved first and last residue. A D gene is named only where the DNA matches it firmly. Clone size, where shown, is once, few, many, or a class for clones that have expanded.

D gene	V gene	J gene	clone size	CDR3 DNA	CDR3 protein
TRBD1	TRBV5-1	TRBJ2-5	NA	TGCGCCAGCGGACAGGGCCAAGAGACCCAGTACTTC	CASGQGQETQYF
NA	TRBV6-4	TRBJ2-5	NA	TGTGCCAGCAGTGACACGGGGCGGGGAGGCGGGGTGCAAGAGACCCAGTACTTC	CASSDTGRGGGVQETQYF
NA	TRBV6-6	TRBJ1-5	NA	TGTGCCAGCAGTGGGCAGGGGTGGGGCAATCAGCCCCAGCATTTT	CASSGQGWGNQPQHF
TRBD1	TRBV6-5	TRBJ2-2	NA	TGTGCCAGCAGTTACAGGGGGCGCACCGGGGAGCTGTTTTTT	CASSYRGRTGELFF
TRBD1	TRBV4-1	TRBJ1-2	NA	TGCGCCAGCAGCCACGCAGGGGGCGGCTATGGCTACACCTTC	CASSHAGGGYGYTF
TRBD1	TRBV30	TRBJ2-1	few	TGTGCCTGGGTTGACAGGGGTGATGCCCGAGGTGAGCAGTTCTTC	CAWVDRGDARGEQFF
NA	TRBV7-2	TRBJ2-3	NA	TGTGCCAGCAGCTTAGTCCTCGGCGGGGGCGGCACAGATACGCAGTATTTT	CASSLVLGGGGTDTQYF
NA	TRBV4-2	TRBJ2-2	few	TGTGCCAGCAGCCACGGGACTTCCACCGGGGAGCTGTTTTTT	CASSHGTSTGELFF
TRBD2	TRBV7-9	TRBJ2-2	few	TGTGCCAGCAGCTTGACTAGCGGGAGGGCCGGGGAGCTGTTTTTT	CASSLTSGRAGELFF
NA	TRBV6-1	TRBJ1-2	NA	TGTGCCAGCAACAACAACTATGGCTACACCTTC	CASNNNYGYTF
NA	TRBV30	TRBJ1-1	NA	TGTGCCTGGAGTGTGTCGGGAGGGTTTGAAGCTTTCTTT	CAWSVSGGFEAFF
TRBD2	TRBV11-2	TRBJ2-3	few	TGTGCCAGCAGCTTTAGCGGGAGCACAGATACGCAGTATTTT	CASSFSGSTDTQYF
NA	TRBV2	TRBJ2-3	NA	TGTGCCAGCAGTTCGACGGACACTACTACCACAGATACGCAGTATTTT	CASSSTDTTTTDTQYF
TRBD1	TRBV27	TRBJ2-2	NA	TGTGCCAGCGGAGGACAGGGGTCACCTACCGGGGAGCTGTTTTTT	CASGGQGSPTGELFF
NA	TRBV14	TRBJ1-2	NA	TGTGCCAGCAGCCGCCTATGGAGCACGGGCCCCTTTGACTATGGCTACACCTTC	CASSRLWSTGPFDYGYTF
NA	TRBV2	TRBJ2-5	NA	TGTGCCAGCAGTGACTACCAAGAGACCCAGTACTTC	CASSDYQETQYF
TRBD2	TRBV19	TRBJ2-7	NA	TGTGCCAGTAGTCCCTGGGGTTTAGCGGGAGGACCTCCCTACGAGCAGTACTTC	CASSPWGLAGGPPYEQYF
NA	TRBV2	TRBJ2-7	NA	TGTGCCAGCAGTTTTCGACCCGGGGGAGTAACCTACGAGCAGTACTTC	CASSFRPGGVTYEQYF
NA	TRBV11-2	TRBJ2-7	NA	TGTGCCAGCAGCTTTACCAACTACGAGCAGTACTTC	CASSFTNYEQYF
TRBD2	TRBV6-5	TRBJ2-2	once	TGTGCCAGCAGTTCTAGCGGGTACACCGGGGAGCTGTTTTTT	CASSSSGYTGELFF
NA	TRBV7-9	TRBJ2-7	NA	TGTGCCAGCAGCTACGATCCCCGGGACGAGCAGTACTTC	CASSYDPRDEQYF
TRBD1	TRBV5-5	TRBJ1-5	few	TGTGCCAGCAGCTTGGGGGCAGGGGGCTATCAGCCCCAGCATTTT	CASSLGAGGYQPQHF
NA	TRBV5-4	TRBJ2-3	NA	TGTGCCAGCAGCTTGGACCGGGGGCCGGATACGCAGTATTTT	CASSLDRGPDTQYF
NA	TRBV7-2	TRBJ2-3	NA	TGTGCCAGCAGCTTTTCTGGGGCGGGAACAGATACGCAGTATTTT	CASSFSGAGTDTQYF
NA	TRBV7-9	TRBJ1-3	NA	TGTGCCAGCAGCTTACGAAGGGGACCCTCTGGAAACACCATATATTTT	CASSLRRGPSGNTIYF
NA	TRBV1	TRBJ2-5	NA	TGCACCAGCAGCCGGGACTCGCAAGAGACCCAGTACTTC	CTSSRDSQETQYF
NA	TRBV12-5	TRBJ2-4	few	TGTGCTAGTGGTTTGTTATACCCCGAAAGGGGCGCCAAAAACATTCAGTACTTC	CASGLLYPERGAKNIQYF
NA	TRBV11-3	TRBJ2-2	few	TGTGCCAGCGGCGTCCGACGTTACACCGGGGAGCTGTTTTTT	CASGVRRYTGELFF
NA	TRBV7-9	TRBJ1-6	few	TGTGCCAGCAGCCTTGGGGGGGACTATAATTCACCCCTCCACTTT	CASSLGGDYNSPLHF
TRBD1	TRBV7-9	TRBJ2-1	NA	TGTGCCAGCAGCCCACAGGGGGCGCGGAGCGATGAGCAGTTCTTC	CASSPQGARSDEQFF
TRBD1	TRBV7-2	TRBJ2-1	NA	TGTGCCAGCAGCTGGGTCCGGGGACAGACGTTCTTC	CASSWVRGQTFF
NA	TRBV11-2	TRBJ1-5	few	TGTGCCAGCAGCTGGACCGTGAATCAGCCCCAGCATTTT	CASSWTVNQPQHF
NA	TRBV7-9	TRBJ1-2	NA	TGTGCCAGCCCCTCCGAAGACAGCTACTATGGCTACACCTTC	CASPSEDSYYGYTF
NA	TRBV5-6	TRBJ2-1	NA	TGTGCCAGCAGCTTTAAGTACAATGAGCAGTTCTTC	CASSFKYNEQFF
NA	TRBV19	TRBJ2-4	NA	TGTGCCAGTAGTAAGCGCCTAGCCAAAAACATTCAGTACTTC	CASSKRLAKNIQYF
NA	TRBV4-1	TRBJ2-7	NA	TGCGCCAGCAGCCAAGTGTTCGGGGAGTACGAGCAGTACTTC	CASSQVFGEYEQYF
TRBD1	TRBV14	TRBJ1-1	once	TGTGCCAGCAGTCTTGGACAGGGCGATGAAGCTTTCTTT	CASSLGQGDEAFF
NA	TRBV6-6	TRBJ2-1	NA	TGTGCCAGCAGTTACGGGGCAGGTGTCGTCAATGAGCAGTTCTTC	CASSYGAGVVNEQFF
NA	TRBV27	TRBJ2-1	NA	TGTGCCAGCAGTTTATCTAAGGGGAATGAGCAGTTCTTC	CASSLSKGNEQFF
NA	TRBV11-3	TRBJ1-2	NA	TGTGCCAGCAGCTTAGACCGGGGCAACTATGGCTACACCTTC	CASSLDRGNYGYTF
TRBD2	TRBV29-1	TRBJ2-1	NA	TGCAGCGGCCTGGGACTAGGAGACTCCTACAATGAGCAGTTCTTC	CSGLGLGDSYNEQFF
NA	TRBV21-1	TRBJ2-3	NA	TGTGCCAGCAGCGCGCTTGGGCGGGAAAATACGCAGTATTTT	CASSALGRENTQYF
TRBD1	TRBV27	TRBJ2-7	NA	TGTGCCAGCAGTTCCGGGACAGGGGGCCACGAGCAGTACTTC	CASSSGTGGHEQYF
TRBD2	TRBV11-2	TRBJ2-1	NA	TGTGCCAGCAGCTTAGGGACTAGCTCCTACAATGAGCAGTTCTTC	CASSLGTSSYNEQFF
TRBD2	TRBV19	TRBJ2-5	NA	TGTGCCAGTAGTATAGAAAATAGCGGGGGCCGGGAGACCCAGTACTTC	CASSIENSGGRETQYF
NA	TRBV5-6	TRBJ2-7	NA	TGTGCCAGCAGCTTGTACTCGGGGGTGGGCGAGCAGTACTTC	CASSLYSGVGEQYF
NA	TRBV5-1	TRBJ2-1	NA	TGCGCCAGCAGCTTGGCCCCCACGGGGGAGGCTTACAATGAGCAGTTCTTC	CASSLAPTGEAYNEQFF
TRBD2	TRBV27	TRBJ2-2	NA	TGTGCCAGCAGTTTAATCTCTAGCGGGGGGCGCACCGGGGAGCTGTTTTTT	CASSLISSGGRTGELFF
NA	TRBV6-5	TRBJ2-1	NA	TGTGCCAGCAGTTACCGGCCAGGGGCTCACAATGAGCAGTTCTTC	CASSYRPGAHNEQFF
NA	TRBV11-2	TRBJ2-7	once	TGTGCCAGCAGCTTAAGAGTCAGCTCCTACGAGCAGTACTTC	CASSLRVSSYEQYF
NA	TRBV15	TRBJ1-6	NA	TGTGCCACCAGCAAGAGTCGACTGAGCTCCTATAATTCACCCCTCCACTTT	CATSKSRLSSYNSPLHF
TRBD2	TRBV5-6	TRBJ2-5	NA	TGTGCCAGCAGGAGGTTTGTAGCGGGGGTACAAGAGACCCAGTACTTC	CASRRFVAGVQETQYF